Below, one TCR beta chain is given with its context. Antigen unknown. This entry comes from a study of Tregs in tolerant kidney transplant recipients. Measured with immunoSEQ multiplex PCR; TCRdb has only the in-frame clones, and not every one. The data contain around 70,000 clones, about nine tenths of them singletons. Unstimulated regulatory T cells (CD4+CD25+CD127-), CD4+CD25- non-regulatory cells, CD4 and CD8 cells were FACS-sorted from thawed PBMCs. Study-level results: Nucleotide sequences could not be compared across some patients' samples due to primer changes. No direct test of biological reproducibility was done here. Donor-specific Treg expansion exceeded global Treg expansion in tolerant patients, suggesting antigen drive.

The clonotype was recovered from a human donor who received a combined kidney and bone marrow transplant. Source: CD8+ T cells from blood, taken before the transplant.

Here the CDR3 reads CASSLAVGAGELFF. In nucleotides, the CDR3 is TGTGCCAGCAGCTTAGCTGTGGGCGCCGGGGAGCTGTTTTTT. V gene TRBV7-9 combines with J gene TRBJ2-2; unclear D gene. The CDR3 loop spans 14 amino acids. Germline lookup yields CDR1 SEHNR and CDR2 FQNEAQ (reference sequence). V was trimmed by 0 bases and J by 6 bases, leaving 8 bases between them.